Following are 8 T cell receptor beta chains from one sample sequenced in a study of spatial heterogeneity in lung cancer. Regarding time point: blood at routine non-recurrence follow-up after resection. Extraction of whole RNA from tumor, nontumor lung or frozen PBMC preceded unsorted sequencing. TCRdb ran MiXCR on the 5' RACE reads and lists one entry per CDR3 protein. Among around 110,000 distinct CDR3 sequences, 12% were seen once, and the ten largest hold approximately 17%. The material sequenced was PBMCs, taken at follow-up. These receptors all come from a male donor with early-stage non-small cell lung cancer.

This clonotype was counted ten times or more. The J gene is TRBJ1-5, the V gene TRBV28, with TRBD1 as a possible D gene (6 bases). V lost 3 bases and J lost 5, with 20 bases in between. The CDR3 spans 17 residues. The germline V gene encodes CDR1 MDHEN and CDR2 SYDVKM. DNA of the CDR3: TGTGCCAGCAGTTTTACCGCCGGCAGGGGAAACGATCAGCCCCAGCATTTT. Amino acid sequence: CASSFTAGRGNDQPQHF.

The V and J genes are TRBV12-3 or TRBV12-4 and TRBJ2-3; D gene unclear. The V gene lost 5 bases and the J gene lost 1 base, with 16 bases spanning the gap. This CDR3 is built from 16 residues. The CDR3 region is CASSMTSSWGTDTQYF. The CDR3 DNA reads as TGTGCCAGCAGTATGACGTCCTCGTGGGGCACAGATACGCAGTATTTT.

At least ten counts were recorded for this clonotype. The CDR3 DNA reads TGTGCCAGCTCACCATTAACAGGGGCCTACGAGCAGTACTTC. Translation gives CASSPLTGAYEQYF. The chain recombines TRBV18 with TRBJ2-7; TRBD1 matches 7 bases. This CDR3 is built from 14 residues. Trimming removed 2 bases from V and 2 bases from J; junction bases left unmatched: 3. CDR1 and CDR2 from the germline V gene are KGHSH and LQKENI.

This clonotype was observed a few times. The J gene is TRBJ1-4, the V gene TRBV7-9; possibly TRBD1 for D (5 bases). CDR1 and CDR2 (germline): SEHNR, FQNEAQ (reference sequence). The CDR3 runs to 16 residues. V was cut by 2 bases and J by 7 bases, with 17 bases left in between. Here the CDR3 DNA reads TGTGCCAGCAGCTTACTCTCAGGGAGCAGAGGTGAAAAACTGTTTTTT. Its translation is CASSLLSGSRGEKLFF.

The sample holds a few counts of this clonotype. This chain connects TRBV7-2 to TRBJ2-3; D is unclear. The CDR3 runs to 12 residues. The V end was cut by 5 bases, the J end by 1 base, with 4 bases between. Germline V CDR1 and CDR2: SGHTA, FQGNSA. The CDR3 nucleotides are TGTGCCAGCAGCACTCGCACAGATACGCAGTATTTT. This sequence encodes CASSTRTDTQYF.

In its sample, this clonotype was seen many times. The V gene is TRBV3-1, the J gene TRBJ2-5; D is ambiguous. Trimming left V 0 bases short and J 3 bases short, with 11 bases between. Germline CDR1 LGHDT, CDR2 YNNKEL (reference sequence). CDR3 length: 15 amino acids. The CDR3 loop reads CASSQDLTLEETQYF. In DNA form, the CDR3 reads TGTGCCAGCAGCCAAGATCTTACCCTTGAAGAGACCCAGTACTTC.

The sample holds many counts of this clonotype. CDR3 in DNA: TGCGCCAGCAGCCCCGGGCGCGTAAGCACTGAAGCTTTCTTT. Encoded protein: CASSPGRVSTEAFF. The J gene is TRBJ1-1, the V gene TRBV5-1; unclear D gene. The germline CDR1 and CDR2 sequences are SGHRS and YFSETQ. Trimming shortened V by 4 bases and J by 4 bases, and 14 bases separated the two germline ends. The CDR3 length is 14 residues.

This clonotype was counted a few times. The chain carries TRBV19 and TRBJ2-3, with D unclear. CDR1 LNHDA and CDR2 SQIVND come from the germline V gene (reference sequence). The V end was cut by 9 bases, the J end by 0 bases, with 10 bases between. CDR3 length: 13 amino acids. CDR3 in DNA: TGTGCCAGCAAACTCATTAGCACAGATACGCAGTATTTT. The encoded protein is CASKLISTDTQYF. Based on the CDR3 plus reference TRBV19 and TRBJ2-3, the full variable domain is DGGITQSPKYLFRKEGQNVTLSCEQNLNHDAMYWYRQDPGQGLRLIYYSQIVNDFQKGDIAEGYSVSREKKESFPLTVTSAQKNPTAFYLCASKLISTDTQYFGPGTRLTVL.